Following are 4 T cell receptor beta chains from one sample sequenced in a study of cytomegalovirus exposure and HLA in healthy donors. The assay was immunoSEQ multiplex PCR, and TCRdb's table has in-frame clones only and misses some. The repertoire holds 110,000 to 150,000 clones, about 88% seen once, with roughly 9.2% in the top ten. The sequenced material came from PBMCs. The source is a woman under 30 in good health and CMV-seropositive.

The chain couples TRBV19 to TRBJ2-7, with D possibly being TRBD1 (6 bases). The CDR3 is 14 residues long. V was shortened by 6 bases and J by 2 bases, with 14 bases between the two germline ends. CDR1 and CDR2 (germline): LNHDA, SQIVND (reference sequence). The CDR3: CASRRDTVTYEQYF. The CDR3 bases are TGTGCCAGTAGGAGGGACACGGTAACCTACGAGCAGTACTTC.

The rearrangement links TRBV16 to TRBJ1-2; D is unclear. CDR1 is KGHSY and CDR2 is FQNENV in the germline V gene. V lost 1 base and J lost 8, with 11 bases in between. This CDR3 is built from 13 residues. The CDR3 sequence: CASSQLGAGGYTF. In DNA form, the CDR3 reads TGTGCCAGCAGCCAATTAGGCGCAGGAGGCTACACCTTC.

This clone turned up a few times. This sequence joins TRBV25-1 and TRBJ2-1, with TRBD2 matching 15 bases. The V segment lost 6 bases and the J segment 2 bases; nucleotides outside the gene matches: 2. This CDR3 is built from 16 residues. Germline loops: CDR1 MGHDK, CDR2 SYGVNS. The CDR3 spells CASSRTSGGAYNEQFF. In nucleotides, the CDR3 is TGTGCCAGCAGCCGGACTAGCGGGGGGGCCTACAATGAGCAGTTCTTC.

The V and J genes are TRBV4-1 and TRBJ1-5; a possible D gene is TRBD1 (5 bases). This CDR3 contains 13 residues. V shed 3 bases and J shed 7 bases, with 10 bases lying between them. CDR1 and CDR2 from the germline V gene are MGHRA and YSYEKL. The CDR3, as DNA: TGCGCCAGCAGCCAGGGCCAGGGACAGCCCCAGCATTTT. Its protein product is CASSQGQGQPQHF.